Below, 17 T cell receptor beta chains from the same sample are listed, as sequenced in a study of vaccination and CD4 T cells after COVID-19. The assay that was used to sequence DNA from cultured CD4+ T cells was the Oncomine TCR Beta short-read assay. Via MiXCR, TCRdb re-called the PCR reads, giving one row per CDR3 protein. The sample yields about 10,000 distinct CDR3 sequences, more than 25% seen once. For these TCRs, the target antigens are not known. Treatment meaning: roughly nine-day PBMC culture with coronavirus spike peptide pools or control peptides (ViraFEST assay). The sample here was CD4+ T cells from blood, cultured in vitro, taken after SARS-CoV-2 vaccination. Every receptor here comes from a human donor who had recovered from COVID-19.

About this clonotype itself: Germline is not matched at one junction end, which may reflect a read error. This chain links TRBV7-2 with TRBJ2-1; D unresolved. The CDR3 length is 11 residues. Germline V gene lookup returns CDR1 SGHTA and CDR2 FQGNSA. The CDR3 region has the DNA TGTGCCGGCAGCCACCAGTTTGAGCAGTTCTTC. It is translated as CAGSHQFEQFF.

V gene TRBV2 combines with J gene TRBJ1-5; possible D gene TRBD1, 5 bases. V shed 8 bases and J shed 7 bases, with 18 bases lying between them. Germline CDR1 is SNHLY and CDR2 is FYNNEI. CDR3 length equals 14 residues. Here the CDR3 reads CASHPSWGEQPQHF. Written as DNA, the CDR3 is TGTGCCAGCCACCCATCGTGGGGGGAGCAGCCCCAGCATTTT. Full variable domain (outside the CDR3, taken from reference TRBV2 and TRBJ1-5): EPEVTQTPSHQVTQMGQEVILRCVPISNHLYFYWYRQILGQKVEFLVSFYNNEISEKSEIFDDQFSVERPDGSNFTLKIRSTKLEDSAMYFCASHPSWGEQPQHFGDGTRLSIL.

The rearrangement joins TRBV7-2 to TRBJ2-1, with TRBD2 matching 8 bases. With 5 bases clipped from V and 8 bases from J, the junction kept 11 bases outside the gene matches. The CDR3 is 15 amino acids. CDR1 SGHTA and CDR2 FQGNSA come from the germline V gene. The CDR3 here is CASSPAGALRDEQFF. DNA for the CDR3: TGTGCCAGCAGCCCAGCGGGAGCTCTCAGGGATGAGCAGTTCTTC.

The CDR3 loop reads CATSRVRDSSYEQYF. The CDR3 DNA is TGTGCCACCAGCAGAGTCCGGGACAGCTCCTACGAGCAGTACTTC. The chain has TRBV15 and TRBJ2-7; 7 bases fit TRBD1. V lost 1 base, J lost 0 bases, and 3 bases stayed unmatched. The CDR3 is 15 residues long. Germline values: CDR1 LNHNV, CDR2 YYDKDF (reference sequence).

This clonotype was counted a few times. This sequence joins TRBV7-9 and TRBJ2-1; 15 bases fit TRBD2. The CDR3 is 16 residues long. V gave up 5 bases and J gave up 7 bases; unmatched junction bases: 6. CDR1 SEHNR and CDR2 FQNEAQ come from the germline V gene (reference sequence). CDR3: CASSPGLAGGLNEQFF. The CDR3 nucleotides are TGTGCCAGCAGCCCGGGACTAGCGGGAGGTTTAAATGAGCAGTTCTTC.

The chain carries TRBV15 and TRBJ1-5; the D is unclear. CDR3 size: 19 residues. Trimming left V 0 bases short and J 0 bases short, with 18 bases between. Germline values: CDR1 LNHNV, CDR2 YYDKDF (reference sequence). The CDR3 is CATSRDLLFTEDSNQPQHF. The CDR3 nucleotides read TGTGCCACCAGCAGAGATCTTCTTTTTACAGAAGATAGCAATCAGCCCCAGCATTTT.

The rearrangement links TRBV7-2 to TRBJ1-5; D may be TRBD1 (5 bases). V gave up 2 bases and J gave up 4 bases, with 12 bases separating them. The CDR3 totals 15 residues. CDR1 is SGHTA and CDR2 is FQGNSA in the germline V gene. DNA for the CDR3: TGTGCCAGCAGCTTACAGACAGCCCTAAATCAGCCCCAGCATTTT. Its translation: CASSLQTALNQPQHF.

This clonotype is labeled medium-sized. The chain couples TRBV20-1 to TRBJ2-6; D remains unclear. The CDR3 contains 13 residues. Trimming left V 1 base short and J 4 bases short, with 5 bases between. Looked up from germline, CDR1 is DFQATT and CDR2 is SNEGSKA (reference sequence). The DNA for the CDR3 is TGCAGTGCTAGAGTAACCGGGGCCAACGTCCTGACTTTC. Residues: CSARVTGANVLTF.

The chain combines TRBV20-1 with TRBJ2-7; TRBD1 matches 9 bases. The V segment lost 6 bases and the J segment 1 base; nucleotides outside the gene matches: 4. This CDR3 is built from 13 residues. Germline values: CDR1 DFQATT, CDR2 SNEGSKA (reference sequence). The DNA of the CDR3 is TGCAGTGCAGGGACAGGGATTTCCTACGAGCAGTACTTC. The encoded protein is CSAGTGISYEQYF.

This clonotype has a handful of counts. The V and J genes are TRBV11-2 and TRBJ1-3; TRBD1 matches 9 bases. The junction had 1 base not matched to a gene; V was cut back by 3 bases and J by 7 bases. This CDR3 has 13 amino acids. Germline CDR1 SGHAT, CDR2 FQNNGV. CDR3 in DNA: TGTGCCAGCAGCTTGGACAGGGGTAACACCATATATTTT. Its protein product is CASSLDRGNTIYF.

This chain connects TRBV6-1 to TRBJ1-6; TRBD1 is a possible D gene (6 bases). The length of the CDR3 is 12 residues. V was trimmed by 6 bases and J by 10 bases, leaving 10 bases between them. The germline CDR1 and CDR2 sequences are MNHNS and SASEGT. In DNA form, the CDR3 reads TGTGCCAGCAGCCCAGGGGAGTCACCCCTCCACTTT. Translated, it gives CASSPGESPLHF.

This clonotype was seen a few times. This sequence joins TRBV6-2 or TRBV6-3 and TRBJ2-7, with 8 bases lining up with TRBD2. Trimming removed 6 bases from V and 4 bases from J; junction bases left unmatched: 8. The germline gives CDR1 MNHEY, CDR2 SVGEGT. The CDR3 is made up of 14 amino acids. This chain's CDR3 is CASRGAGGGYEQYF. The CDR3 DNA follows: TGTGCCAGCAGGGGGGCGGGAGGTGGATACGAGCAGTACTTC.

There are a few counts of this clonotype. The chain uses TRBV28 and TRBJ1-1, with D possibly TRBD1 on 5 matching bases. The germline gives CDR1 MDHEN, CDR2 SYDVKM. The V and J ends lost 2 bases and 4 bases respectively, with 17 bases between them. CDR3 length: 16 amino acids. CDR3 sequence (DNA): TGTGCCAGCAGTTTACATGGGGCCGGACCGGGCACTGAAGCTTTCTTT. This encodes CASSLHGAGPGTEAFF.

The chain couples TRBV28 to TRBJ2-7; D tentatively reads TRBD1 or TRBD2 (6 bases each). The length of the CDR3 is 15 residues. CDR1 and CDR2 (germline): MDHEN, SYDVKM. The CDR3 loop reads CASLSPPEGVSEQYF. The CDR3 nucleotides are TGTGCGAGCCTTTCCCCTCCGGAGGGGGTGAGCGAGCAGTACTTC.

V is TRBV7-2 and J is TRBJ2-1, with TRBD2 identical over 7 bases. From germline, CDR1 is SGHTA and CDR2 FQGNSA. This CDR3 has 15 residues. With 4 bases clipped from V and 9 bases from J, the junction kept 12 bases outside the gene matches. The CDR3: CASSSGLEGVIEQFF. The CDR3 DNA sequence: TGTGCCAGCAGCTCCGGACTAGAGGGCGTGATTGAGCAGTTCTTC.

This clonotype was counted only a few times. CDR3 bases: TGCAGTCCCGGGACAGGGGTTTTCAACACTGAAGCTTTCTTT. Translating gives CSPGTGVFNTEAFF. The chain joins TRBV20-1 to TRBJ1-1; TRBD1 matches at 10 bases. Germline assignment: CDR1 DFQATT and CDR2 SNEGSKA (reference sequence). The V segment lost 8 bases and the J segment 2 bases; nucleotides outside the gene matches: 8. The CDR3 totals 14 residues.

CDR3 sequence reads: CAWSVQGGLSPLHF. CDR3 nucleotide sequence: TGTGCCTGGAGTGTACAGGGGGGGCTGTCACCCCTCCACTTT. The V gene is TRBV30, the J gene TRBJ1-6; 8 nucleotides agree with TRBD1. The CDR3 is made up of 14 amino acids. Germline lookup yields CDR1 GTSNPN and CDR2 SVGIG (reference sequence). The V and J ends lost 0 bases and 10 bases, in that order; junction bases with no gene match: 5.